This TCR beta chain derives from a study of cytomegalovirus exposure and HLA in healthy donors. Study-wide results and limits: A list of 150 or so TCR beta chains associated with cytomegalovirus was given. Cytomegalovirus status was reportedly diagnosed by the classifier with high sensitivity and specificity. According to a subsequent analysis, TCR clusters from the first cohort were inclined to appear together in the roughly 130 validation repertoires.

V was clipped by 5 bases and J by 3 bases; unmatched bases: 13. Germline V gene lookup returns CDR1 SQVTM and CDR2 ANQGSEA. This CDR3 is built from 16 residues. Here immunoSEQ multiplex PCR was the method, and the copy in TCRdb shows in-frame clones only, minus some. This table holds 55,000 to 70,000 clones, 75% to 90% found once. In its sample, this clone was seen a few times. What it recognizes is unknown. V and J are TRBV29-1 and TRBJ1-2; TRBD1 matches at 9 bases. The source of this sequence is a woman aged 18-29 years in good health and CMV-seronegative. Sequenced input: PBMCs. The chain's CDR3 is CSVPKADRGEDYGYTF. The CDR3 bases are TGCAGCGTTCCAAAGGCGGACAGGGGAGAGGACTATGGCTACACCTTC.